A selection of T cell receptor beta chains follows, all from one sample in a study of cytomegalovirus exposure and HLA in healthy donors. The table came from immunoSEQ multiplex PCR; TCRdb's copy has only in-frame clones and leaves some out. The repertoire holds 150,000 or so clones, around 67% seen once, with under 2% in the top ten. The sample taken for sequencing was PBMCs. The origin of the receptors is a woman between 18 and 29 years old in good health and CMV-seronegative. The CDR3 runs from the conserved cysteine through the conserved F or W. Fields, in order: V gene, J gene, clone size, D gene, CDR3 protein, CDR3 DNA. D genes are given only for firm matches. Rows give clone size only sometimes, using once, few, many, or a class for an expanded clone.

V: TRBV6-5
J: TRBJ1-1
size: NA
D: NA
CDR3: CASSYVGHLPSVDF
DNA: TGTGCCAGCAGTTATGTGGGACATTTACCGTCCGTGGACTTT

V: TRBV6-5
J: TRBJ1-1
size: NA
D: TRBD1
CDR3: CASRLQGAATEAFF
DNA: TGTGCCAGCAGGTTACAGGGGGCGGCCACTGAAGCTTTCTTT

V: TRBV6-6
J: TRBJ2-7
size: NA
D: NA
CDR3: CASSFGQPSYEQYF
DNA: TGTGCCAGCAGTTTTGGACAGCCCTCCTACGAGCAGTACTTC

V: TRBV5-4
J: TRBJ1-2
size: NA
D: TRBD1
CDR3: CASSFYQQGVYGYTF
DNA: TGTGCCAGCAGCTTTTATCAACAGGGGGTCTATGGCTACACCTTC

V: TRBV4-2
J: TRBJ1-2
size: NA
D: NA
CDR3: CASSQDPIANYGYTF
DNA: TGTGCCAGCAGCCAAGATCCGATAGCTAACTATGGCTACACCTTC

V: TRBV21-1
J: TRBJ1-2
size: NA
D: NA
CDR3: CASSKRDYNYGYTF
DNA: TGTGCCAGCAGCAAAAGGGACTATAACTATGGCTACACCTTC

V: TRBV30
J: TRBJ2-1
size: NA
D: TRBD2
CDR3: CAWSVGTSGRVGQFF
DNA: TGTGCCTGGAGTGTGGGGACTAGCGGGAGGGTTGGGCAGTTCTTC

V: TRBV15
J: TRBJ2-2
size: once
D: NA
CDR3: CATSRVPGGGDTGELFF
DNA: TGTGCCACCAGCAGAGTTCCGGGAGGGGGCGACACCGGGGAGCTGTTTTTT

V: TRBV19
J: TRBJ2-6
size: NA
D: TRBD1
CDR3: CASSIGQGHVSGANVLTF
DNA: TGTGCCAGTAGCATAGGACAGGGCCATGTCTCTGGGGCCAACGTCCTGACTTTC

V: TRBV4-3
J: TRBJ1-1
size: NA
D: TRBD1
CDR3: CASSHDRGVTEAFF
DNA: TGCGCCAGCAGCCACGACAGGGGGGTCACTGAAGCTTTCTTT

V: TRBV29-1
J: TRBJ2-3
size: NA
D: TRBD1
CDR3: CSVEDWAGTGGTDTQYF
DNA: TGCAGCGTTGAAGACTGGGCCGGGACAGGGGGAACAGATACGCAGTATTTT

V: TRBV5-1
J: TRBJ2-7
size: NA
D: NA
CDR3: CASSSGGGSDEQYF
DNA: TGCGCCAGCAGTTCAGGGGGAGGTAGCGACGAGCAGTACTTC

V: TRBV6-6
J: TRBJ2-7
size: NA
D: TRBD1
CDR3: CASSSTGDSSYEQYF
DNA: TGTGCCAGCAGTTCCACAGGGGACAGTTCCTACGAGCAGTACTTC

V: TRBV7-2
J: TRBJ2-1
size: NA
D: NA
CDR3: CASSARLSSYNEQFF
DNA: TGTGCCAGCAGCGCCCGTCTTAGCTCCTACAATGAGCAGTTCTTC

V: TRBV2
J: TRBJ1-4
size: NA
D: TRBD1
CDR3: CASSRQGLSEKLFF
DNA: TGTGCCAGCAGTCGACAGGGCTTGAGTGAAAAACTGTTTTTT

V: TRBV7-9
J: TRBJ2-5
size: NA
D: NA
CDR3: CASSFVGRQETQYF
DNA: TGTGCCAGCAGCTTTGTTGGCAGACAAGAGACCCAGTACTTC

V: TRBV5-4
J: TRBJ1-5
size: NA
D: TRBD1
CDR3: CASSLGTGSNQPQHF
DNA: TGTGCCAGCAGCTTGGGGACAGGTAGCAATCAGCCCCAGCATTTT

V: TRBV5-4
J: TRBJ1-4
size: NA
D: NA
CDR3: CASSPWPSNEKLFF
DNA: TGTGCCAGCAGCCCGTGGCCCTCTAATGAAAAACTGTTTTTT

V: TRBV6-7
J: TRBJ2-3
size: NA
D: TRBD2
CDR3: CASSYATSGRGAHTDTQYF
DNA: TGTGCCAGCAGTTACGCGACTAGCGGGAGGGGGGCACACACAGATACGCAGTATTTT

V: TRBV7-6
J: TRBJ1-1
size: NA
D: NA
CDR3: CASSLGGLMNTEAFF
DNA: TGTGCCAGCAGCTTAGGGGGCTTGATGAACACTGAAGCTTTCTTT